This passage covers 7 T cell receptor beta chains from one sample sequenced in a study of cytomegalovirus exposure and HLA in healthy donors. PCR used 60 Vbeta primers and 13 Jbeta primers. Produced via immunoSEQ multiplex PCR; TCRdb's table is partial and in-frame only. The sample has approximately 110,000 clones, 55% to 80% seen once. Material for sequencing was PBMCs. The receptors stem from a woman aged 25 to 45 in good health and CMV-seronegative.

V gene TRBV18 combines with J gene TRBJ1-1; 8 bases match TRBD1. The junction had 3 bases not matched to a gene; V was cut back by 1 base and J by 5 bases. Germline CDR1 and CDR2: KGHSH and LQKENI. This CDR3 spans 14 amino acids. The CDR3 DNA reads as TGTGCCAGCTCACCACGACAGGGGTGGACTGAAGCTTTCTTT. This sequence encodes CASSPRQGWTEAFF.

The V gene is TRBV14, the J gene TRBJ1-1; D is undetermined. Deletions cut 2 bases from V and 1 base from J, with 8 bases between. The germline gives CDR1 SGHDN, CDR2 FVKESK. CDR3 length: 14 amino acids. CDR3 loop: CASSQLRKNTEAFF. DNA for the CDR3: TGTGCCAGCAGCCAACTAAGAAAGAACACTGAAGCTTTCTTT.

This clone was detected a few times. The rearrangement joins TRBV11-3 to TRBJ2-1; TRBD2 might be the D (6 bases). This CDR3 comprises 13 residues. The V and J ends lost 5 bases and 4 bases respectively, with 9 bases between them. Per the germline V gene, CDR1 is SGHNT and CDR2 is YENEEA. This CDR3 is CASSPGLYNEQFF. In DNA form, the CDR3 reads TGTGCCAGCAGCCCCGGACTATACAATGAGCAGTTCTTC.

V gene TRBV13 combines with J gene TRBJ1-1; 7 positions agree with TRBD1. The CDR3 consists of 19 residues. J was trimmed by 0 bases and V by 1 base; bases with no gene match: 14. The V gene's germline CDR1 is PRHDT and CDR2 FYEKMQ (reference sequence). The CDR3, as DNA: TGTGCCAGCAGCTTAGTCGTCGGTGCCCGGACAGGCTTGAACACTGAAGCTTTCTTT. Its translation: CASSLVVGARTGLNTEAFF. The full variable domain, rest sourced from reference TRBV13 and TRBJ1-1, is AAGVIQSPRHLIKEKRETATLKCYPIPRHDTVYWYQQGPGQDPQFLISFYEKMQSDKGSIPDRFSAQQFSDYHSELNMSSLELGDSALYFCASSLVVGARTGLNTEAFFGQGTRLTVV.

The V gene is TRBV7-8, the J gene TRBJ2-1, with 7 positions matching TRBD2. J lost 8 bases, V lost 4 bases, and 8 bases had no gene match. The CDR3 is 14 residues long. Germline V gives CDR1 SGHVS, CDR2 FQNEAQ. The CDR3 DNA follows: TGTGCCAGCAGCTACGGTGGGGGGGTGCATGAGCAGTTCTTC. Its translation: CASSYGGGVHEQFF.

A few counts support this clone. This chain connects TRBV28 to TRBJ2-7; D might be TRBD2 (5 bases). V lost 7 bases and J 2 bases, leaving 9 bases between the germline ends. The CDR3 covers 12 residues. Germline CDR1 is MDHEN and CDR2 is SYDVKM. CDR3 sequence: CASNEGTYEQYF. As DNA, the CDR3 is TGTGCCAGCAACGAGGGTACCTACGAGCAGTACTTC.

The chain recombines TRBV10-1 with TRBJ2-3; 7 bases are shared with TRBD2. The V segment lost 4 bases and the J segment 5 bases; nucleotides outside the gene matches: 9. The CDR3 covers 15 residues. Germline V gene sequence: CDR1 WNHNN, CDR2 SYGVQD (reference sequence). CDR3 amino acids: CASSARGGPGDTQYF. CDR3 nucleotides: TGCGCCAGCAGTGCACGGGGAGGGCCGGGAGATACGCAGTATTTT.